This paragraph covers one T cell receptor (beta chain) sequence. This receptor's antigen is unknown. No base-level quality is on record; no much larger clone is a single base apart. Frozen aliquots of unsorted single-cell suspensions were used for genomic DNA extraction with the QIAamp DNA kit. Surgically resected non-small cell lung cancer tissue was used for the tumour samples. Tissues were received within 2 hours of resection and processed immediately into single-cell suspensions. Tissue was mechanically dissociated and enzymatically digested with DNase I, collagenase I and hyaluronidase for less than 35 minutes at 37 °C, then filtered and RBC-lysed. These data originate in a study of immune cell composition in non-small cell lung cancer (dated by TCRdb to about 2017). With regard to the full study: Histologic subtype, mostly lung adenocarcinoma or squamous cell carcinoma, was determined with H&E together with p63, CK5, Napsin A and TTF-1 immunohistochemistry. Supplementary cohort #1 consisted of 10 lung adenocarcinoma cases with paired tumour/lung TCR-beta sequencing and with TIL populations generated to assess tumour reactivity. Adaptive Biotechnologies TCR-beta sequencing was carried out on 34 paired NSCLC tumour and non-adjacent lung specimens, as well as on around 24 tumour-only specimens. Several tumour specimens with TCR-beta data were of rare histological subtypes and were excluded from the subtype comparisons. General findings and caveats noted by the study authors: Across ten to eleven adenocarcinoma cases, the maximal tumour-associated clone frequency showed a strong correlation with TIL tumour reactivity, but overall clonality showed no such correlation. Tumour-associated clones >0.5% occurred in nearly half of NSCLC cases: over 30% of adenocarcinomas versus around 75% of squamous carcinomas. Significantly higher Top 10 clone scores and productive clonality were observed in lung squamous cell carcinoma than in lung adenocarcinoma tumours. Only around ten cases were included in the reactivity cohort, and sequence sharing between tumour-reactive clones and the dominant in vivo tumour-associated clones was not shown. No significant correlation was found between tumour TCR-beta clonality and smoking pack-years.

A two-step multiplex PCR amplified TCR-beta CDR3 regions from genomic DNA, and the second step of the PCR added Illumina-compatible adaptors. TCR-beta immunosequencing was carried out on an Illumina platform through the commercial immunoSEQ service. The study's processing was this. Repertoires were summarised as Top 10 Clones, the percentage of T-cell templates from the ten most frequent sequences, and productive clonality. Values of productive clonality ranged from 0 to 1, with a monoclonal population indicated by a value of 1. Using log10 scatter plots, tumour-associated clones were identified as sequences that made up at least 0.1% of tumour T-cell templates yet were absent from the matched non-adjacent lung. Student's t-tests were used for two-group comparisons, ANOVA for comparisons across stages, and linear regression for relationships, with analyses done in GraphPad Prism7 and R. TCRdb holds this immuneACCESS table with in-frame rearrangements only. Some clones are missing; in checked studies, unresolved V genes explain under half, and the rest has no known cause. The DNA was the basis for D and trimming; V, J and clone size are from that table. This sample gives roughly 2,200 clones in total; roughly 72% of them show up just once. Of the sample, about 14% is held by the ten largest clones.

The receptor was isolated from a human donor with non-small cell lung cancer. The sample consisted of lung tumor tissue.

The CDR3 loop reads CASSLRSRDTHSGNTIYF. Here is the DNA: TGTGCCAGCAGCTTGCGGTCGAGGGATACTCACTCTGGAAACACCATATATTTT. The rearrangement joined TRBV5-5 to TRBJ1-3, with no confident D gene call. V and J lose 1 base and 0 bases, and a span of 17 bases separates them. The CDR3 numbers 18 residues from cysteine through phenylalanine. The only DNA kept is the CDR3, 54 bases in frame from the first base. In the germline V gene (reference sequence), CDR1 corresponds to SGHKS and CDR2 to YYEKEE.